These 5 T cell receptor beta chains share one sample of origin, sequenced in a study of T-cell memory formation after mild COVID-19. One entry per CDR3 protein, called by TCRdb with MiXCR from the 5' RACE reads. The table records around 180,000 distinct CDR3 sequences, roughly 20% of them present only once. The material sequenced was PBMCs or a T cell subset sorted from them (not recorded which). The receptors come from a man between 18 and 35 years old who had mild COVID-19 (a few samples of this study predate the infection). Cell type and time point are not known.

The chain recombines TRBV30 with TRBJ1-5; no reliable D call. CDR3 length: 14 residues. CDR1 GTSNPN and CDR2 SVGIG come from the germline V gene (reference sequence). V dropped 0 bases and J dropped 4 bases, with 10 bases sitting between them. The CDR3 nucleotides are TGTGCCTGGAGTGTACTGCTCGGGAATCAGCCCCAGCATTTT. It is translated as CAWSVLLGNQPQHF.

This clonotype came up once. The CDR3, as DNA: TGTGCCAGCAGTAGTCAAAGACATGGCTACACCTTC. It encodes CASSSQRHGYTF. V gene TRBV28 combines with J gene TRBJ1-2, with no clear D. V was pared by 5 bases and J by 6 bases, with 10 bases between. Per the germline V gene, CDR1 is MDHEN and CDR2 is SYDVKM. The CDR3 is made up of 12 amino acids.

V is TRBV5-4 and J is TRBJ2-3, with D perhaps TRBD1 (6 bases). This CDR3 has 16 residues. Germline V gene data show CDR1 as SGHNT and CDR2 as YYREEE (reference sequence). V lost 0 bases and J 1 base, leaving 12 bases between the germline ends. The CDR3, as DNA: TGTGCCAGCAGCTTGGGTGGGGGCGCGGGCACAGATACGCAGTATTTT. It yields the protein CASSLGGGAGTDTQYF.

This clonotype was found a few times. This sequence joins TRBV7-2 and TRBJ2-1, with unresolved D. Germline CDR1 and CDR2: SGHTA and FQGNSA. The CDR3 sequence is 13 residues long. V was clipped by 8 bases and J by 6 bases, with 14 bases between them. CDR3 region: CASRPVGVNEQFF. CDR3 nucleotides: TGTGCCAGCCGTCCGGTTGGGGTCAATGAGCAGTTCTTC.

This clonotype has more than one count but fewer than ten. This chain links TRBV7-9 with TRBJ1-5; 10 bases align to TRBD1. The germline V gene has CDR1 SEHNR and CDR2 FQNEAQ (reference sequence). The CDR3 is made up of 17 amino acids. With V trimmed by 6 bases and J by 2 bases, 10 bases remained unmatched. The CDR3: CASSAGTGVFRNQPQHF. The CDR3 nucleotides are TGTGCCAGCAGTGCGGGGACAGGGGTGTTTCGCAATCAGCCCCAGCATTTT.